The present TCR beta chain was sequenced within a study of blood T cells in healthy people across ages. Study findings and constraints: Whereas aged donors had fewer naive CD4+ cells, long-lived donors had more of them and higher diversity. Estimates drawn from one million T cells were deemed to understate diversity.

A second PCR of 7 to 11 cycles used a sample-barcoded 5' primer and a J-beta primer mix. TCRdb re-analysed the 5' RACE reads in MiXCR, keeping a single row per CDR3 protein. Of 850,000 to 950,000 distinct CDR3 sequences in the sample, more than 25% are singletons; the top ten hold approximately 15%. For this clonotype: Its antigen is not identified.

The TCR sequence derives from a woman at least 80 years old in good health. Specimen: blood.

The CDR3 spells CASSTTGTQNTEAFF. The CDR3 nucleotides are TGTGCCAGCAGCACCACCGGGACACAGAACACTGAAGCTTTCTTT. This rearrangement joins TRBV7-2 to TRBJ1-1, with D possibly TRBD1 on 6 matching bases. V lost 5 bases to trimming and J lost 1 base, with 14 bases between them. Germline CDR1 SGHTA, CDR2 FQGNSA. The CDR3 covers 15 residues.